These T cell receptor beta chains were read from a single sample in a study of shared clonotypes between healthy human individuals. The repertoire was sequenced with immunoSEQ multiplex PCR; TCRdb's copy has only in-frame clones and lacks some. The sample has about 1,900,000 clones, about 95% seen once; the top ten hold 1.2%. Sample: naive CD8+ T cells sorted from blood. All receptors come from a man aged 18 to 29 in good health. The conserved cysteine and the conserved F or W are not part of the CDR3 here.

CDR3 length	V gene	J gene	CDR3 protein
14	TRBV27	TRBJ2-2	ASSSPPGRHTGELF
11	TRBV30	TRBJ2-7	AWSVQGGGEQY
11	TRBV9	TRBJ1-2	ASRGDRTYGYT
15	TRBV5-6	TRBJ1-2	ASSPLAGTEPYYGYT
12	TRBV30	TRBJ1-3	AWSYEDSGNTIY
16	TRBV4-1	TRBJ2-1	ASSPKYVTSGSYNEQF
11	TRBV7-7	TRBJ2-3	ASSPIPADTQY
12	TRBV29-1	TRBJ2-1	SVLTAGGPGEQF
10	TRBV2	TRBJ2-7	ASRGGFYEQY
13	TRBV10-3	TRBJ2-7	AIRDSGTGIYEQY
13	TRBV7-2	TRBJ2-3	ASSLGLAGGDTQY
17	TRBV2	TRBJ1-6	ASSDRGGSPRGYNSPLH